The next 32 T cell receptor beta chains were all read from a single sample in a study of preoperative IRX-2 immunotherapy in early breast cancer. Sequencing was performed with immunoSEQ multiplex PCR; in TCRdb, only in-frame clones are kept and a portion is missing. The repertoire consists of over 55,000 clones, with approximately 94% occurring once and the leading ten covering roughly 1.5%. Specified treatment: preoperative locoregional IRX-2 cytokine immunotherapy. The specimen was collected from a patient treated with IRX-2 immunotherapy. Receptors originate from a human donor with breast cancer.

The V gene is TRBV5-4, the J gene TRBJ2-5, with 7 nucleotides matching TRBD2. CDR1 SGHNT and CDR2 YYREEE come from the germline V gene (reference sequence). CDR3 length: 12 amino acids. V dropped 3 bases and J dropped 5; count of bases not matched to a gene: 1. The CDR3 is CASSWEGETQYF. CDR3 coding DNA: TGTGCCAGCAGCTGGGAGGGGGAGACCCAGTACTTC.

V usage is TRBV7-2 and J usage is TRBJ2-5; TRBD2 might be the D (6 bases). The length of the CDR3 is 14 residues. The V gene's germline CDR1 is SGHTA and CDR2 FQGNSA. V lost 1 base, J lost 7 bases, and 13 bases lay in between. The CDR3 reads CASSLETGDWTQYF. Here the CDR3 DNA reads TGTGCCAGCAGCTTAGAGACGGGAGATTGGACCCAGTACTTC.

In DNA form, the CDR3 reads TGTGCCAGCAGCCAAGACAGGGGCGAGCAGTACTTC. Translation: CASSQDRGEQYF. V and J are TRBV7-9 and TRBJ2-7; 8 bases are shared with TRBD1. Trimming cost V 5 bases and J 6 bases; bases outside gene matches: 3. The CDR3 spans 12 residues. CDR1 is SEHNR and CDR2 is FQNEAQ in the germline V gene (reference sequence).

CDR3 nucleotide sequence: TGCGCCAGCAGAGCTGGACAGGGGGTGGCCTACGAGCAGTACTTC. Encoded protein: CASRAGQGVAYEQYF. The J gene is TRBJ2-7, the V gene TRBV5-1; 10 nucleotides line up with TRBD1. The V and J ends lost 5 bases and 2 bases, in that order; junction bases with no gene match: 7. The CDR3 consists of 15 residues. CDR1 SGHRS and CDR2 YFSETQ come from the germline V gene. Complete variable domain (other parts from reference TRBV5-1 and TRBJ2-7): KAGVTQTPRYLIKTRGQQVTLSCSPISGHRSVSWYQQTPGQGLQFLFEYFSETQRNKGNFPGRFSGRQFSNSRSEMNVSTLELGDSALYLCASRAGQGVAYEQYFGPGTRLTVT.

The CDR3 region is CASSFSTGEKLFF. The DNA of the CDR3 is TGTGCCAGCAGCTTTTCGACAGGGGAAAAACTGTTTTTT. V and J are TRBV11-1 and TRBJ1-4; TRBD1 matches at 7 bases. This CDR3 is 13 amino acids long. Germline-derived CDR1 and CDR2 are SGHAT and FQDESV (reference sequence). After removal of 3 bases from V and 8 bases from J, the junction contained 3 bases not matched to a gene.

This clone was detected only a few times. The gene calls are TRBV28 and TRBJ1-2; D not resolved. The CDR3 loop spans 12 amino acids. Per the germline V gene, CDR1 is MDHEN and CDR2 is SYDVKM. V was trimmed by 5 bases and J by 5 bases, leaving 9 bases between them. The CDR3 bases are TGTGCCAGCAGTCCTGAAGGTTATGGCTACACCTTC. Residues: CASSPEGYGYTF.

This chain links TRBV9 with TRBJ2-6, with TRBD2 as a possible D gene (5 bases). The CDR3 extends over 15 amino acids. Deletions cut 2 bases from V and 0 bases from J, with 6 bases between. Germline CDR1 SGDLS, CDR2 YYNGEE. CDR3 in DNA: TGTGCCAGCAGCGTGGGGAGCTCTGGGGCCAACGTCCTGACTTTC. Its translation is CASSVGSSGANVLTF.

This chain uses TRBV7-9 with TRBJ2-7; D remains unclear. The CDR3 consists of 11 residues. Trimming left V 3 bases short and J 3 bases short, with 3 bases between. Per the germline V gene, CDR1 is SEHNR and CDR2 is FQNEAQ (reference sequence). The CDR3 reads CASSLFYEQYF. The CDR3 nucleotides are TGTGCCAGCAGCTTGTTCTACGAGCAGTACTTC.

The chain has TRBV29-1 and TRBJ2-7, with D perhaps assigned TRBD1 or TRBD2 (5 bases each). V was trimmed by 3 bases and J by 9 bases, leaving 9 bases between them. Germline CDR1 SQVTM, CDR2 ANQGSEA. The CDR3 totals 10 residues. The CDR3 bases are TGCAGCGTTGATATTGGGGGGCAGTACTTC. Amino acid sequence: CSVDIGGQYF.

Here the CDR3 DNA reads TGTGCCAGTAGTATCTCCGTACAGGGTTTGTTTCAGCCCCAGCATTTT. The encoded protein is CASSISVQGLFQPQHF. V usage is TRBV19 and J usage is TRBJ1-5; D possibly corresponds to TRBD1 (6 bases). CDR1 and CDR2 from the germline V gene are LNHDA and SQIVND (reference sequence). This CDR3 comprises 16 residues. Trimming took off 3 bases at V and 6 bases at J, with 18 bases between the two ends. Variable domain in full (rest from reference TRBV19 and TRBJ1-5): DGGITQSPKYLFRKEGQNVTLSCEQNLNHDAMYWYRQDPGQGLRLIYYSQIVNDFQKGDIAEGYSVSREKKESFPLTVTSAQKNPTAFYLCASSISVQGLFQPQHFGDGTRLSIL.

The V call is TRBV21-1, the J call TRBJ1-3. TRBV21-1 is annotated as a pseudogene. This CDR3 is 14 amino acids long. The chain's CDR3 is CASSDPGSGNTIYF. The CDR3 DNA is TGTGCCAGCAGTGATCCCGGCTCTGGAAACACCATATATTTT.

The V gene is TRBV6-5, the J gene TRBJ2-1; a weak D match, TRBD2 (5 bases). Germline V gene sequence: CDR1 MNHEY, CDR2 SVGAGI. The CDR3 totals 13 residues. V was pared by 3 bases and J by 8 bases, with 11 bases between. The chain's CDR3 is CASSYSGNDEQFF. CDR3 DNA sequence: TGTGCCAGCAGTTATTCGGGAAACGATGAGCAGTTCTTC.

The chain couples TRBV5-1 to TRBJ2-5, with 9 bases identical to TRBD2. With 4 bases clipped from V and 2 bases from J, the junction kept 6 bases outside the gene matches. Germline V gene sequence: CDR1 SGHRS, CDR2 YFSETQ. There are 15 residues in the CDR3. This chain's CDR3 is CASSVSGGIQETQYF. The CDR3 DNA reads as TGCGCCAGCAGCGTAAGCGGGGGGATACAAGAGACCCAGTACTTC.

The chain links TRBV9 to TRBJ2-7; 14 bases agree with TRBD2. Per germline, CDR1 SGDLS and CDR2 YYNGEE. This CDR3 is 17 amino acids long. V was pared by 4 bases and J by 6 bases, with 12 bases of the junction left unmatched. The CDR3 DNA is TGTGCCAGCAGCACGAGCTCCAGACTAGCGGGAGGGGGCGAGCAGTACTTC. Its translation is CASSTSSRLAGGGEQYF.

The chain employs TRBV28 and TRBJ1-2; TRBD1 matches at 8 bases. V was clipped by 6 bases and J by 0 bases; unmatched bases: 9. CDR3 length: 16 amino acids. Germline V gives CDR1 MDHEN, CDR2 SYDVKM. CDR3 residues: CASRGAQGASNYGYTF. The CDR3 nucleotides are TGTGCCAGCAGAGGGGCTCAGGGGGCTTCTAACTATGGCTACACCTTC.

J is TRBJ2-1 and V is TRBV7-2; 7 bases map to TRBD2. V shed 1 base and J 8 bases; nucleotides not matched to a gene: 8. The CDR3 extends over 15 amino acids. Germline V gene lookup returns CDR1 SGHTA and CDR2 FQGNSA. Here the CDR3 reads CASSLVGGGPHEQFF. For the CDR3, the DNA is TGTGCCAGCAGCTTAGTGGGGGGAGGGCCGCATGAGCAGTTCTTC. The variable domain in full, completed from reference TRBV7-2 and TRBJ2-1, reads GAGVSQSPSNKVTEKGKDVELRCDPISGHTALYWYRQSLGQGLEFLIYFQGNSAPDKSGLPSDRFSAERTGGSVSTLTIQRTQQEDSAVYLCASSLVGGGPHEQFFGPGTRLTVL.

This sequence joins TRBV29-1 and TRBJ2-6, with 9 nucleotides matching TRBD1. The V gene's germline CDR1 is SQVTM and CDR2 ANQGSEA. The CDR3 extends over 16 amino acids. After removal of 5 bases from V and 0 bases from J, the junction contained 5 bases not matched to a gene. CDR3 nucleotide sequence: TGCAGCGTTACCGGGACAGGGATCTCTGGGGCCAACGTCCTGACTTTC. The encoded protein is CSVTGTGISGANVLTF.

CDR3 protein: CASSVGQGWGEQYF. The CDR3 DNA reads TGTGCCAGCAGCGTGGGACAGGGGTGGGGCGAGCAGTACTTC. This sequence joins TRBV9 and TRBJ2-7, with 10 bases aligning to TRBD1. Trimming at V came to 2 bases and at J to 6 bases, leaving 5 bases not matched to a gene. The germline CDR1 and CDR2 sequences are SGDLS and YYNGEE. This CDR3 is built from 14 residues.

The chain carries TRBV6-1 and TRBJ2-5; 12 bases match TRBD2. CDR1 MNHNS and CDR2 SASEGT come from the germline V gene. This CDR3 has 13 residues. Unmatched junction bases numbered 1, after V lost 6 bases and J lost 5 bases. The CDR3 nucleotides are TGTGCCAGCAGGCTAGCGGGGGGGGAGACCCAGTACTTC. Its translation is CASRLAGGETQYF.

This sequence joins TRBV4-2 and TRBJ2-1; TRBD2 aligns across 7 bases. The CDR3 loop spans 15 amino acids. Germline CDR1 is LGHNA and CDR2 is YNFKEQ. The V gene end was trimmed by 5 bases and the J gene end by 5 bases; junction bases not matched to a gene: 9. The CDR3: CASSFLAGSDNEQFF. The CDR3 DNA reads TGTGCCAGCAGCTTCTTAGCGGGCTCGGACAATGAGCAGTTCTTC.

The chain joins TRBV27 to TRBJ2-3, with a possible D match to TRBD1 (5 bases). Germline V gives CDR1 MNHEY, CDR2 SMNVEV (reference sequence). The CDR3 runs 15 residues. V was trimmed by 9 bases and J by 4 bases, leaving 20 bases between them. CDR3 DNA: TGTGCCAGTTGGCCCTTCGGCATAGGGGCAGATACGCAGTATTTT. It encodes CASWPFGIGADTQYF.

The chain joins TRBV9 to TRBJ1-3; D might be TRBD1 (5 bases). CDR3 length equals 15 residues. V lost 3 bases to trimming and J lost 0 bases, with 10 bases between them. Germline V gene data show CDR1 as SGDLS and CDR2 as YYNGEE. The CDR3 loop reads CASSGGLHSGNTIYF. The CDR3 DNA follows: TGTGCCAGCAGCGGGGGACTGCACTCTGGAAACACCATATATTTT.

This CDR3 is CASSLEAGEAFF. DNA of the CDR3: TGTGCCAGCAGTTTAGAAGCAGGTGAAGCTTTCTTT. V usage is TRBV28 and J usage is TRBJ1-1; D not resolved. From germline, CDR1 is MDHEN and CDR2 SYDVKM. Trimming pared 2 bases from V and 7 bases from J, leaving 8 bases between. There are 12 residues in the CDR3.

The chain uses TRBV7-2 and TRBJ2-2; D might be TRBD1 (6 bases). The CDR3 totals 18 residues. V lost 5 bases, J lost 5 bases, and 24 bases lay in between. Germline CDR1 SGHTA, CDR2 FQGNSA. The CDR3, as DNA: TGTGCCAGCAGCAAGCGACCCAACACAGGGTTTAGGACCGGGGAGCTGTTTTTT. It specifies CASSKRPNTGFRTGELFF. The variable domain in full, completed from reference TRBV7-2 and TRBJ2-2, reads GAGVSQSPSNKVTEKGKDVELRCDPISGHTALYWYRQSLGQGLEFLIYFQGNSAPDKSGLPSDRFSAERTGGSVSTLTIQRTQQEDSAVYLCASSKRPNTGFRTGELFFGEGSRLTVL.

The chain recombines TRBV5-1 with TRBJ2-1; 9 bases fit TRBD2. Germline V gene sequence: CDR1 SGHRS, CDR2 YFSETQ. V lost 0 bases, J lost 4 bases, and 2 bases stayed unmatched. This CDR3 is built from 15 residues. CDR3 region: CASSLGSGRYNEQFF. The CDR3 nucleotides read TGCGCCAGCAGCTTGGGTAGCGGGAGATACAATGAGCAGTTCTTC.

The gene calls are TRBV2 and TRBJ2-5; D may be TRBD1 (6 bases). Germline V gene data show CDR1 as SNHLY and CDR2 as FYNNEI. The CDR3 sequence is 16 residues long. V lost 6 bases to trimming and J lost 0 bases, with 17 bases between them. CDR3 bases: TGTGCCAGCAGGGTCTATACAGGGTCCCACCAAGAGACCCAGTACTTC. It is translated as CASRVYTGSHQETQYF. The whole variable domain, filled in from reference TRBV2 and TRBJ2-5, reads EPEVTQTPSHQVTQMGQEVILRCVPISNHLYFYWYRQILGQKVEFLVSFYNNEISEKSEIFDDQFSVERPDGSNFTLKIRSTKLEDSAMYFCASRVYTGSHQETQYFGPGTRLLVL.

CDR3: CASSPSQVWLSGNTIYF. CDR3 bases: TGTGCCAGCTCACCTAGTCAAGTATGGCTGTCTGGAAACACCATATATTTT. The J gene is TRBJ1-3, the V gene TRBV18, with D uncertain. The ends were cut back, 3 bases at V and 1 base at J, with 16 bases in the middle. This CDR3 region has 17 residues. CDR1 is KGHSH and CDR2 is LQKENI in the germline V gene.

The chain links TRBV29-1 to TRBJ1-2; 10 bases match TRBD1. The CDR3 runs 12 residues. Germline V lookup: CDR1 SQVTM, CDR2 ANQGSEA. J gave up 4 bases and V 7 bases, and 3 bases lay outside the gene matches. CDR3 DNA: TGCAGCGGGACAGGGGGAGCCTATGGCTACACCTTC. It codes for CSGTGGAYGYTF.

The chain is built from TRBV15 and TRBJ2-7, with unresolved D. Germline V gene lookup returns CDR1 LNHNV and CDR2 YYDKDF (reference sequence). This CDR3 contains 14 residues. Trimming took 1 base from V and 3 from J, leaving 10 bases between them. CDR3 sequence reads: CATSRGSSDYEQYF. As DNA, the CDR3 is TGTGCCACCAGCAGAGGAAGTAGTGACTACGAGCAGTACTTC.

The J gene is TRBJ2-7, the V gene TRBV11-2, with TRBD1 as a possible D gene (6 bases). The germline gives CDR1 SGHAT, CDR2 FQNNGV. The CDR3 is 16 amino acids. V was pared by 7 bases and J by 6 bases, with 25 bases between. This CDR3 is CASNPGDGIISLEQYF. The CDR3 DNA reads as TGTGCCAGCAACCCAGGGGATGGGATAATCAGCCTCGAGCAGTACTTC.

The gene calls are TRBV28 and TRBJ2-7; perhaps TRBD1 as D (7 bases). Trimming pared 1 base from V and 6 bases from J, leaving 10 bases between. CDR1 MDHEN and CDR2 SYDVKM come from the germline V gene. The CDR3 loop spans 13 amino acids. The CDR3 sequence: CASSLYRGGEQYF. In nucleotides, the CDR3 is TGTGCCAGCAGTTTATACAGGGGAGGCGAGCAGTACTTC.

The J gene is TRBJ1-5, the V gene TRBV9; 7 bases are shared with TRBD1. The germline V gene encodes CDR1 SGDLS and CDR2 YYNGEE. V shed 5 bases, J shed 3 bases, and the junction held 14 bases outside the gene matches. The length of the CDR3 is 17 residues. The CDR3 protein is CASSLEGGQSYNQPQHF. DNA of the CDR3: TGTGCCAGCAGTCTAGAGGGGGGACAGAGCTACAATCAGCCCCAGCATTTT.